One sample yielded the 7 T cell receptor beta chains listed below, sequenced in a study of blood T cell repertoires in COVID-19. The assay was immunoSEQ multiplex PCR, and TCRdb's table has in-frame clones only and misses some. The repertoire has some 180,000 clones, around 82% of them found once; the top ten carry approximately 11%. Sequencing was carried out using peripheral blood. All receptors come from a man aged 65 to 79 with active or convalescent COVID-19.

This rearrangement joins TRBV5-1 to TRBJ1-1; perhaps TRBD1 as D (5 bases). Trimming cost V 0 bases and J 0 bases, with 12 bases left between them. The CDR3 loop spans 16 amino acids. Germline values: CDR1 SGHRS, CDR2 YFSETQ. The CDR3 reads CASSLVQGSMNTEAFF. CDR3 nucleotides: TGCGCCAGCAGCTTGGTTCAGGGTAGCATGAACACTGAAGCTTTCTTT. Looking up the rest from reference TRBV5-1 and TRBJ1-1 gives the full variable domain: KAGVTQTPRYLIKTRGQQVTLSCSPISGHRSVSWYQQTPGQGLQFLFEYFSETQRNKGNFPGRFSGRQFSNSRSEMNVSTLELGDSALYLCASSLVQGSMNTEAFFGQGTRLTVV.

The chain recombines TRBV7-9 with TRBJ1-3; the D is unclear. The V gene lost 3 bases and the J gene lost 4 bases, with 10 bases spanning the gap. CDR1 is SEHNR, CDR2 FQNEAQ, per germline (reference sequence). The CDR3 spans 14 residues. The CDR3 bases are TGTGCCAGCAGCTTCGGCTGGGCGGGAAACACCATATATTTT. Protein product: CASSFGWAGNTIYF. Full variable domain (outside the CDR3, taken from reference TRBV7-9 and TRBJ1-3): DTGVSQNPRHKITKRGQNVTFRCDPISEHNRLYWYRQTLGQGPEFLTYFQNEAQLEKSRLLSDRFSAERPKGSFSTLEIQRTEQGDSAMYLCASSFGWAGNTIYFGEGSWLTVV.

The chain links TRBV2 to TRBJ1-2; D unresolved. The V gene lost 9 bases and the J gene lost 10 bases, with 15 bases spanning the gap. The CDR3 contains 11 residues. CDR1 and CDR2 (germline): SNHLY, FYNNEI. The DNA of the CDR3 is TGTGCCAGAAGACTTGCGACGGACTACACCTTC. The encoded protein is CARRLATDYTF. The whole variable domain, filled in from reference TRBV2 and TRBJ1-2, reads EPEVTQTPSHQVTQMGQEVILRCVPISNHLYFYWYRQILGQKVEFLVSFYNNEISEKSEIFDDQFSVERPDGSNFTLKIRSTKLEDSAMYFCARRLATDYTFGSGTRLTVV.

The chain links TRBV12-3 or TRBV12-4 to TRBJ1-5; no firm D call. The V end lost 3 bases, the J end lost 7 bases, and 10 bases lay between the germline ends. This CDR3 has 13 residues. The CDR3 is CASSFRSEQPQHF. The CDR3 DNA follows: TGTGCCAGCAGTTTCAGGTCCGAACAGCCCCAGCATTTT.

V usage is TRBV18 and J usage is TRBJ1-5; 7 bases map to TRBD1. This CDR3 spans 14 amino acids. Germline V gives CDR1 KGHSH, CDR2 LQKENI. The ends lost 6 bases at V and 4 bases at J; junction bases unmatched: 6. CDR3 sequence: CASSAATGNQPQHF. In DNA form, the CDR3 reads TGTGCCAGCTCGGCGGCGACAGGGAATCAGCCCCAGCATTTT.

The chain has TRBV25-1 and TRBJ2-7, with 7 bases fitting TRBD2. The CDR3 extends over 14 amino acids. V lost 4 bases to trimming and J lost 0 bases; unmatched junction nucleotides: 3. Germline-derived CDR1 and CDR2 are MGHDK and SYGVNS. DNA of the CDR3: TGTGCCAGCAGTGCCCGCGGGAGCTCCTACGAGCAGTACTTC. This translates into CASSARGSSYEQYF.

The chain has TRBV7-9 and TRBJ2-2, with 12 bases identical to TRBD1. CDR3 length: 17 amino acids. The junction had 11 bases not matched to a gene; V was cut back by 5 bases and J by 7 bases. The germline gives CDR1 SEHNR, CDR2 FQNEAQ (reference sequence). CDR3 amino acids: CASSPPPGQGAVGELFF. DNA of the CDR3: TGTGCCAGCAGCCCCCCTCCGGGACAGGGGGCTGTCGGGGAGCTGTTTTTT.